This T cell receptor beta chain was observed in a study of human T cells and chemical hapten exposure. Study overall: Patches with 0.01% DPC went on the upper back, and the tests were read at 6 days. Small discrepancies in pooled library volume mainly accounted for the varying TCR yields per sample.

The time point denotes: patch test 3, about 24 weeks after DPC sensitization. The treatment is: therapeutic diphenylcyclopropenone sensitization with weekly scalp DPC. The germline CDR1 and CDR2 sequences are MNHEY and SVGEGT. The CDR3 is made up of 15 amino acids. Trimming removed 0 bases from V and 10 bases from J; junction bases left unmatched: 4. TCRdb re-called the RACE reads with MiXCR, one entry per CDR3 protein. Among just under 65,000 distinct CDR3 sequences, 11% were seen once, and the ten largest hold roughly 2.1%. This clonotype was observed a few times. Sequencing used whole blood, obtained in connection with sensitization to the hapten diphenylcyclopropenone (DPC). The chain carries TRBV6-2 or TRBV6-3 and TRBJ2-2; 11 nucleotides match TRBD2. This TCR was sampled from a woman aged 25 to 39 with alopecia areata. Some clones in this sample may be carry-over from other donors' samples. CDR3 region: CASSYSTSGREELFF. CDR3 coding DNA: TGTGCCAGCAGTTACTCCACTAGCGGGAGAGAGGAGCTGTTTTTT.